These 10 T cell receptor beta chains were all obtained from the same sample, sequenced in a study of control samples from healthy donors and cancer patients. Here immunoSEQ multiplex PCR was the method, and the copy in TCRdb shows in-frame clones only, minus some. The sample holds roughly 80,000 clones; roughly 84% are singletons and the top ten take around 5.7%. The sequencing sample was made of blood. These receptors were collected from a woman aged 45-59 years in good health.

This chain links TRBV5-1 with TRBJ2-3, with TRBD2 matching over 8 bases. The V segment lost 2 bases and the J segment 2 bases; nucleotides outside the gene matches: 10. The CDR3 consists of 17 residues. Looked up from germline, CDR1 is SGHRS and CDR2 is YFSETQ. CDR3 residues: CASSLRLAQINTDTQYF. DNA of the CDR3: TGCGCCAGCAGCTTAAGACTAGCGCAGATCAACACAGATACGCAGTATTTT.

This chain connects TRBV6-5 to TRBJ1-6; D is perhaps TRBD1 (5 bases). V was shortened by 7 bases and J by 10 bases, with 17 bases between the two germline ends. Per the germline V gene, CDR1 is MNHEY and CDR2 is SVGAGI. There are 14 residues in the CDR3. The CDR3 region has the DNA TGTGCCAGCACCCGGGACTATAGGGAATCACCCCTCCACTTT. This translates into CASTRDYRESPLHF.

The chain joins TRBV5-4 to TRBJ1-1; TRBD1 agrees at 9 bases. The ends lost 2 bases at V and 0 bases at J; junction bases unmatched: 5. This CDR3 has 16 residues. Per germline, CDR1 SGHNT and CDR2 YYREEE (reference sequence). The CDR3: CASSFPGQGLNTEAFF. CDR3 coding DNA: TGTGCCAGCAGCTTCCCGGGACAGGGTTTGAACACTGAAGCTTTCTTT.

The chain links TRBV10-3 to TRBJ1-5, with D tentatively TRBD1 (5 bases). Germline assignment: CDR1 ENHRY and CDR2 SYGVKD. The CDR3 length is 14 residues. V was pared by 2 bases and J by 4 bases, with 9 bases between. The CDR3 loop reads CAISETRGNQPQHF. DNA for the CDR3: TGTGCCATCAGTGAGACGAGGGGAAATCAGCCCCAGCATTTT.

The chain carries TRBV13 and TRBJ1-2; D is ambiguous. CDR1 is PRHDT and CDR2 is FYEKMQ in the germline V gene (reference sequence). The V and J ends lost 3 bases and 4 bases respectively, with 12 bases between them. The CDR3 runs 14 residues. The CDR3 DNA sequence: TGTGCCAGCAGCTTTTGGACCGGCGTCTATGGCTACACCTTC. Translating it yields CASSFWTGVYGYTF.

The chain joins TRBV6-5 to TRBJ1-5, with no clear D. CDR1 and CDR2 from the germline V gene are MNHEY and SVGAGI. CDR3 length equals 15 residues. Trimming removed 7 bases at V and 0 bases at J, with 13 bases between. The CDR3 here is CASNAGGYSNQPQHF. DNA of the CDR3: TGTGCCAGCAATGCCGGCGGCTATAGCAATCAGCCCCAGCATTTT.

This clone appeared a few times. The CDR3 DNA reads TGCGCCAGCAGCCAAGCCCTAATAGGACAGGGGGCGGGATATACGCAGTATTTT. Protein: CASSQALIGQGAGYTQYF. V gene TRBV4-1 combines with J gene TRBJ2-3; 11 positions agree with TRBD1. The CDR3 runs to 18 residues. Germline trimming cut 1 base from V and 7 bases from J; bases unmatched to any gene: 13. Per the germline V gene, CDR1 is MGHRA and CDR2 is YSYEKL.

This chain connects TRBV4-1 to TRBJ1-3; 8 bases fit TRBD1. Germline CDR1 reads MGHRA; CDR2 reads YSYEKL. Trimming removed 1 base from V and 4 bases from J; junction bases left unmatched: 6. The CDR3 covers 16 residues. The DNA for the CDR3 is TGCGCCAGCAGCCAAGCGAGACAGGGGAGAGGAAACACCATATATTTT. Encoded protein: CASSQARQGRGNTIYF.

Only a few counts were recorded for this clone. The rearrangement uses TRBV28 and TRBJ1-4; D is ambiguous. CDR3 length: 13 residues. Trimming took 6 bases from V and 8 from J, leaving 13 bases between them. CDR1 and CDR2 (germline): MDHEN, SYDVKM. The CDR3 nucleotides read TGTGCCAGCAGAGGCCACATGGACGAAAAACTGTTTTTT. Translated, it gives CASRGHMDEKLFF.

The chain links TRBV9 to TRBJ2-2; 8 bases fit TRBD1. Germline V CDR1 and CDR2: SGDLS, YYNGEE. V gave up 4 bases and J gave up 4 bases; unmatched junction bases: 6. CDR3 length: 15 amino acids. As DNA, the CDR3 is TGTGCCAGCAGCCGGGACAGGATGGGCACCGGGGAGCTGTTTTTT. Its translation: CASSRDRMGTGELFF.